This TCR beta chain came from a study of shared clonotypes between healthy human individuals (TCRdb year 2020). Concerning the study at large: The cohort comprised two women and three men aged 18 to 49 years. For each donor, three plates each were used for CD4 naive and CD4 memory, two plates were used for CD8 naive, and one plate was used for CD8 memory. Blood TCR repertoires of a handful of healthy adults were deeply sequenced to estimate repertoire size and the extent of clonotype sharing between individuals. Different laboratories and diverse techniques were used to prepare libraries and sequence TCR repertoires, to increase sequencing depth and limit assay-specific biases. Each donor's leukapheresis produced roughly between roughly 0.94 and 9.5 billion PBMCs.

Turning to this clone: It lacks a known antigen. Base qualities are not recorded, but no much larger clone differs from it by a single base.

CD8 naive samples were CD45RO-negative cells positively selected for CCR7, giving a CD45RA+CCR7+ population that excluded TemRA cells. The donors were healthy, HIV-negative adults who had no recently reported acute infections or vaccinations. Only Caucasian adults living in Nashville, Tennessee, USA were represented among the donors. After blood collection by leukapheresis, PBMCs were isolated using Ficoll-Histopaque density gradient centrifugation and then cryopreserved in the vapor phase of liquid nitrogen. Analytical flow cytometry was used to check the purity and quantity of each magnetically sorted T cell population. From each sorted fraction, genomic DNA was isolated and quantified by UV absorbance on a Nanodrop 2000c. V is pared back by 5 bases and J by 11 bases, with 14 bases lying between the germline termini. The CDR3, cysteine through phenylalanine, is 12 amino acids long. Only CDR3 DNA is held: 36 bases, read in frame from base 1. The germline V gene encodes CDR1 SGHDT and CDR2 YYEEEE.

Overall study results and their limits: Incomplete sequencing was indicated by rarefaction of sorted-subset datasets, despite the large sequencing depth. Naive subsets generally had larger estimated clonotype richness than memory subsets did. Pairwise subsampling indicated that sequencing depth was expected to affect the degree of clonotype sharing among donors. Sampling was restricted to blood, and TCR repertoires in tissues likely differ from the TCR repertoires found in blood. When several donors were compared, the shared fraction of clonotypes was about 5.2% for naive CD4, 3.5% to 4% for naive CD8, 2.3% for memory CD4, and roughly 0.43% for memory CD8. Clonotypes shared by all four sorted-subset donors showed higher generation probabilities than non-shared clonotypes. Because the study included only a small number of donors, the genetic and exposure-history diversity represented was limited.

Using the deep immunoSEQ assay, multiplex PCR amplified TCR CDR3 regions from genomic DNA. For each cell subset, the extracted genomic DNA was distributed evenly across all wells of several immunoSEQ 96-well plates, and each plate served as one replicate. For sorted subsets, around 0.2 ug of genomic DNA, equivalent to some 30,000 T cell genomes, went into each replicate PCR. Purified libraries were quantified with a Qubit 3.0 fluorometer, sized on a Bioanalyzer 2100, and re-quantified with the KAPA Library Quantification kit. Each immunoSEQ 96-well plate was sequenced on its own single-read 150-cycle Illumina NextSeq 550 flow cell. Per the original workflow: Because the immunoSEQ output held only junctional sequences and lacked quality scores, the filtering could not match the filtering applied to full-length reads. Sequences were annotated with PyIR, a Python wrapper for IgBLAST v1.9, using IMGT germline references to assign V/J genes and CDR3. Reads were filtered out if the reads had weak V/J assignments (E-value above 1e-6), no CDR3, stop codons, out-of-frame junctions, or ambiguous translated residues. V3J clonotypes were defined as sequences sharing the same inferred V gene, J gene, and CDR3 amino acid sequence. The percentage overlap between two repertoires was calculated by dividing the number of shared unique clonotypes by the size of the smaller repertoire. Repertoire richness was assessed with RTK rarefaction, the Chao1 estimator, and Recon v2.1 estimates of unobserved clonotypes. Generation probabilities for all TCRbeta clonotypes obtained by the gDNA method from a few donors were computed using OLGA. As stored in TCRdb, this immuneACCESS dataset retains in-frame rearrangements with V and J assigned. A fraction of the clones does not appear; measured against another copy, unresolved V genes explain less than half of the discrepancy, and the remainder lacks a known reason. From that table come the V and J calls and clone size; the DNA was used to work out D and trimming. This sample holds around 650,000 clones; 95% to 97% were observed only once. The ten largest clones add up to roughly 0.1% of the sample.

Sequenced material: naive CD8+ T cells sorted from blood. Reading the label with the study, this specimen's cell subset or site is: CD45RA+CCR7+. The clonotype comes from a woman aged 25-40 years in good health. This chain is built from TRBV5-6 and TRBJ1-5; no confident D gene assignment can be made. The DNA is TGTGCCAGCAGTTTCGGAGGGTCGTCCCAGCATTTT. Translated, it reads CASSFGGSSQHF.